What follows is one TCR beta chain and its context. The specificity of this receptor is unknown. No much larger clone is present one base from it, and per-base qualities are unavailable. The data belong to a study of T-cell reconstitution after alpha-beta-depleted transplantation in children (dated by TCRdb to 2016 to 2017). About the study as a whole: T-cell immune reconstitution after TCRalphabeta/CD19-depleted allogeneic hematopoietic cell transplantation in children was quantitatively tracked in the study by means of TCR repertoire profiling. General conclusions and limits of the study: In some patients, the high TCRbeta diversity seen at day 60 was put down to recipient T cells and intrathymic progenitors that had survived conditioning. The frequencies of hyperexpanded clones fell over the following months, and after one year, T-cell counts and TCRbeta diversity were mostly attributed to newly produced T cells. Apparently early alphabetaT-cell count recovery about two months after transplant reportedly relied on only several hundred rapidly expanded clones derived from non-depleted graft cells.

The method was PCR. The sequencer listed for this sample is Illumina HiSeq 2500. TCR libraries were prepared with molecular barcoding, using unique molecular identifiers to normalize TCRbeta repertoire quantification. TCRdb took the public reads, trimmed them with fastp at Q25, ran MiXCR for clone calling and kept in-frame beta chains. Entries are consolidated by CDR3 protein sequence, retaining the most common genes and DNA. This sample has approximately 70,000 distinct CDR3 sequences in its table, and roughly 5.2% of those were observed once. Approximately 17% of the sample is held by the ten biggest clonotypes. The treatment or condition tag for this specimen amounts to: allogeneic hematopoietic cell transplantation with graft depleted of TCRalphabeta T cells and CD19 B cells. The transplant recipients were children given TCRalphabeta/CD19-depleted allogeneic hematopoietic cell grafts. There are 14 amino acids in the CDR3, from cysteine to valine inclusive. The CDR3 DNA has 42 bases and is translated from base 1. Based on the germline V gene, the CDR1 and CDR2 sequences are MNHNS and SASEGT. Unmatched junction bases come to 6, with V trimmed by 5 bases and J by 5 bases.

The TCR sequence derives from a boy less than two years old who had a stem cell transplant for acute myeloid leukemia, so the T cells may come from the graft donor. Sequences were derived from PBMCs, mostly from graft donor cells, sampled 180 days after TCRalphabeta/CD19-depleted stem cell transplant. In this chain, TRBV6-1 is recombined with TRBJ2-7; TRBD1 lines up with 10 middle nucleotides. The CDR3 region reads CASSPPGTGDEQYV. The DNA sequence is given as TGTGCCAGCAGTCCCCCCGGGACAGGGGACGAGCAGTACGTC.